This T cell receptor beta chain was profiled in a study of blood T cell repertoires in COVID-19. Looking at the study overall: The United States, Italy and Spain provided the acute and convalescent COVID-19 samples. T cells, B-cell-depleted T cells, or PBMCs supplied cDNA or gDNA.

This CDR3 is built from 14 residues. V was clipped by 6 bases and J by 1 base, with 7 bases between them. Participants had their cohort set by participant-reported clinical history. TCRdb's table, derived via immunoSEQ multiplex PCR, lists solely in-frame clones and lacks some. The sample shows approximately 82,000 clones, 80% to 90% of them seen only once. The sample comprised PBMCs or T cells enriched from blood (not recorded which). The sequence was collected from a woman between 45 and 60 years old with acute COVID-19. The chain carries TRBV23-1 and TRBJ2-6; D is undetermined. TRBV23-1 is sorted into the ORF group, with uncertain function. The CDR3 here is CASRTWSGANVLTF. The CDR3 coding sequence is TGCGCCAGCAGGACTTGGTCTGGGGCCAACGTCCTGACTTTC.